This TCR beta chain is drawn from a study of blood T cell repertoires in COVID-19. Across the whole study: From the United States, Italy and Spain came samples of acute and convalescent COVID-19. The cDNA or gDNA used as material had been derived from T cells, B-cell-depleted T cells, or PBMCs.

The CDR3 covers 14 residues. CDR1 and CDR2 (germline): SNHLY, FYNNEI. V lost 4 bases and J lost 9, with 13 bases in between. Study processing details: Estimates of nucleated cell counts were drawn from the amplification of reference gene primers. Method: immunoSEQ multiplex PCR; TCRdb's copy keeps in-frame clones and lacks some. The V and J calls and clone size come from that table; D and trimming were worked out from the DNA. The table includes 250,000 to 300,000 clones, 86% detected once. This clonotype was obtained from a woman aged 25 to 39 with COVID-19, enrolled during active disease. This chain joins TRBV2 and TRBJ1-6; perhaps TRBD1 as D (5 bases). Sequences were obtained from peripheral blood. CDR3 sequence: CASSVRGLSSPLHF. The CDR3 DNA follows: TGTGCCAGCAGTGTAAGGGGATTAAGTTCACCCCTCCACTTT.